A selection of T cell receptor beta chains follows, all from one sample in a study of identical twins. A single record per CDR3 protein comes from TCRdb applying MiXCR to the 5' RACE reads. The repertoire holds about 200,000 distinct CDR3 sequences, with 7.5% as singletons. This sample also belongs to another study, concerning yellow fever vaccine responses in identical twins.

The specimen was memory (CD45RO+) T cells sorted from blood. These receptors came from a woman aged 18 to 35 in good health. Each CDR3 is given with its conserved first and last residue. The D gene is left open where the match is weak. Only some rows state a clone size, as once, few, many or a class for expanded clones.

>-|TRBJ2-3|TRBD1|TRBV5-1
CASSLALGQGADTQYF
TGCGCCAGCAGCTTGGCCCTAGGACAGGGGGCAGATACGCAGTATTTT
>many|TRBJ2-3|-|TRBV27
CASSLAAKGTDTQYF
TGTGCCAGCAGTTTGGCAGCCAAGGGGACAGATACGCAGTATTTT
>many|TRBJ1-2|-|TRBV28
CAYQQGGNYGYTF
TGTGCTTACCAGCAGGGAGGTAACTATGGCTACACCTTC
>few|TRBJ2-7|-|TRBV7-9
CASSQTWELGGEQYF
TGTGCCAGCAGCCAAACCTGGGAACTCGGGGGCGAGCAGTACTTC
>-|TRBJ2-1|TRBD2|TRBV6-2/TRBV6-3
CASSPASGPYNEQFF
TGTGCCAGCAGTCCCGCTAGCGGTCCATACAATGAGCAGTTCTTC
>many|TRBJ2-6|-|TRBV12-3/TRBV12-4
CASSLQGSGANVLTF
TGTGCCAGCAGTTTACAGGGCTCTGGGGCCAACGTCCTGACTTTC
>-|TRBJ2-5|TRBD1|TRBV7-2
CASSLDRGLVRTQYF
TGTGCCAGCAGCTTAGACAGGGGGCTTGTGAGGACCCAGTACTTC
>-|TRBJ2-7|-|TRBV6-2/TRBV6-3
CASSRDPERPSEQYF
TGTGCCAGCAGTCGCGACCCAGAGAGACCCTCCGAGCAGTACTTC
>many|TRBJ2-3|TRBD2|TRBV4-3
CASSQDRPAAGVVDTQYF
TGCGCCAGCAGCCAAGATCGGCCGGCTGCGGGAGTGGTGGATACGCAGTATTTT
>few|TRBJ2-2|-|TRBV28
CASSLVHGELFF
TGTGCCAGCAGTCTAGTACACGGGGAGCTGTTTTTT
>many|TRBJ2-5|-|TRBV29-1
CSVPTVSRETQYF
TGCAGCGTCCCGACAGTATCTCGGGAGACCCAGTACTTC
>many|TRBJ2-5|-|TRBV20-1
CSARKATGAETQYF
TGCAGTGCTAGAAAGGCTACAGGTGCGGAGACCCAGTACTTC
>few|TRBJ2-4|TRBD1|TRBV11-2
CASSSRTGTGGTLTKNIQYF
TGTGCCAGCAGCTCTAGGACCGGGACAGGGGGGACTCTAACCAAAAACATTCAGTACTTC
>-|TRBJ2-1|TRBD1|TRBV11-3
CASSWDRADNEQFF
TGTGCCAGCAGCTGGGACAGGGCCGACAATGAGCAGTTCTTC
>-|TRBJ1-4|TRBD1|TRBV20-1
CSAARGEVKLFF
TGCAGTGCGGCCAGGGGGGAAGTAAAACTGTTTTTT
>-|TRBJ1-2|-|TRBV14
CASSQRDYGYTF
TGTGCCAGCAGCCAGAGGGACTATGGCTACACCTTC
>-|TRBJ2-6|TRBD2|TRBV5-6
CASSLISAGRSGANVLTF
TGTGCCAGCAGCTTAATCTCCGCCGGGAGGTCTGGGGCCAACGTCCTGACTTTC
>-|TRBJ2-7|-|TRBV5-4
CASSLAPVPGDEQYF
TGTGCCAGCAGCTTGGCCCCGGTCCCGGGTGACGAGCAGTACTTC
>few|TRBJ2-5|-|TRBV2
CASSPGDMVLTQYF
TGTGCCAGCAGCCCTGGGGACATGGTGTTGACCCAGTACTTC
>-|TRBJ2-7|TRBD2|TRBV18
CASSPGMKTSEVYEQYF
TGTGCCAGCTCACCGGGGATGAAGACTAGCGAGGTATACGAGCAGTACTTC
>many|TRBJ2-3|-|TRBV4-1
CASSHGLGTDTQYF
TGCGCCAGCAGCCACGGCCTGGGCACAGATACGCAGTATTTT
>many|TRBJ2-5|-|TRBV4-3
CASSQEGGPQETQYF
TGCGCCAGCAGCCAAGAAGGGGGACCCCAAGAGACCCAGTACTTC
>-|TRBJ1-2|-|TRBV7-2
CASAFAGQRYGYTF
TGTGCCAGCGCATTCGCAGGACAGCGATATGGCTACACCTTC
>few|TRBJ1-6|TRBD1|TRBV20-1
CSARLRPTGRSSSPLHF
TGCAGTGCTAGACTACGACCGACAGGGAGGAGCTCTTCACCCCTCCACTTT
>few|TRBJ2-1|TRBD2|TRBV7-6
CASSPSAWLAGGPRPQFF
TGTGCCAGCAGCCCCTCAGCGTGGCTAGCGGGAGGCCCAAGGCCCCAGTTCTTC
>few|TRBJ2-7|-|TRBV21-1
CASRQGRHYEQYF
TGTGCCAGCAGACAAGGGAGGCACTACGAGCAGTACTTC